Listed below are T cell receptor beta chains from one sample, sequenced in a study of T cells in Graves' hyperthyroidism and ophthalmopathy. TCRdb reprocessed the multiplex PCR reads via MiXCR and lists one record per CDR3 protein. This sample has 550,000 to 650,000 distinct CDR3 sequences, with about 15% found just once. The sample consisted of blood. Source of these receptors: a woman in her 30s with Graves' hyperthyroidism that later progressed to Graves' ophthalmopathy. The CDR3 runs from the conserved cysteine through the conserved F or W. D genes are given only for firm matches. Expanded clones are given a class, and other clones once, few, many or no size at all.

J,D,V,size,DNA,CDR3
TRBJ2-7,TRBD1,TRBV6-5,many,TGTGCCAGCAGTTACTCGGGGACAGGGGACGAGCAGTACTTC,CASSYSGTGDEQYF
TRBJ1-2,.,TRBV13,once,TGTGCCAGCAGCTCCAAGGGGACAAAAAACCTTATGTATGGCTACACCTTC,CASSSKGTKNLMYGYTF
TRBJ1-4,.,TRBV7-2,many,TGTGCCAGCAGCCCCCGATCGACGGTTTCTGAAAAACTGTTTTTT,CASSPRSTVSEKLFF
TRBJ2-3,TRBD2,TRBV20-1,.,TGCAGTGCCAGTTCTAGCGGGCCCACAGATACGCAGTATTTT,CSASSSGPTDTQYF
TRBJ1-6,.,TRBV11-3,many,TGTGCCAGCAGACCTACACAAAATTCACCCCTCCACTTT,CASRPTQNSPLHF
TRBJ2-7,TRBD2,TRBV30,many,TGTGCCTGGAGTGGAGCGGGAGGTTACGAGCAGTACTTC,CAWSGAGGYEQYF
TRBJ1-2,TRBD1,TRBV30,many,TGTGCCTGGAGTTCGCCGGGACAGAGTAACTATGGCTACACCTTC,CAWSSPGQSNYGYTF
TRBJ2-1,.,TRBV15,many,TGTGCCACCAGCAGAGATTATAGTTATGGCGGGAACGCCTACAATGAGCAGTTCTTC,CATSRDYSYGGNAYNEQFF
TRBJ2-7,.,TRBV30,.,TGTGCCTGGAGTACCCCTGGAGCGCAACTTCTTCTCTACGAGCAGTACTTC,CAWSTPGAQLLLYEQYF
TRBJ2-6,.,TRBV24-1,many,TGTGCCACCAGTGACCCGACACTTAGCTCTGGGGCCAACGTCCTGACTTTC,CATSDPTLSSGANVLTF
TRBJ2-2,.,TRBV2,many,TGTGCCAGCCAGGACGGAAACATGATGAACACCGGGGAGCTGTTTTTT,CASQDGNMMNTGELFF
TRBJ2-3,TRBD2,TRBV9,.,TGTGCCAGCAGCACCTATAGCGGGAGCACAGATACGCAGTATTTT,CASSTYSGSTDTQYF
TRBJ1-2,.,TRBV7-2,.,TGTGCCAGCAGCTTCCAGGGTAGGGTGGGTGGCTACACCTTC,CASSFQGRVGGYTF
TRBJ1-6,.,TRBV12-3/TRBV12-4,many,TGTGCCAGCAGTTTTATGGGACTTACAGGGTCGGAGTCACCCCTCCACTTT,CASSFMGLTGSESPLHF
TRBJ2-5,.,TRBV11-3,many,TGTGCCAGCAGCTTAGATAGGGGGGGTACGCAAGAGACCCAGTACTTC,CASSLDRGGTQETQYF
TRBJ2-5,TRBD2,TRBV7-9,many,TGTGCCAGCAGCTCCCCCATAGCGGGAGGCCTCATGGAGACCCAGTACTTC,CASSSPIAGGLMETQYF
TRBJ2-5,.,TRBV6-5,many,TGTGCCAGCAGTTACTCGACGAGGGAGACCCAGTACTTC,CASSYSTRETQYF
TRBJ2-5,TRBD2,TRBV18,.,TGTGCCAGCTCACCCGGCGACCTCCGGGGGGCCCAGTACTTC,CASSPGDLRGAQYF
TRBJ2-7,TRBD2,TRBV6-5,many,TGTGCCAGCAGTTATGGGACTAGCGCATCCTACGAGCAGTACTTC,CASSYGTSASYEQYF
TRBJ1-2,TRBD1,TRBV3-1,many,TGTGCCAGCAGCCCTCGGGACAGGGGGGCCCTCTATGGCTACACCTTC,CASSPRDRGALYGYTF
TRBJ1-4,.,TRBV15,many,TGTGCCACCAGCAGGGAGACAGGAATTAATGAAAAACTGTTTTTT,CATSRETGINEKLFF
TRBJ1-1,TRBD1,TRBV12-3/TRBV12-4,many,TGTGCCAGCAAAAGTAACAGGGGGCAAGGATTCGTGAACACTGAAGCTTTCTTT,CASKSNRGQGFVNTEAFF
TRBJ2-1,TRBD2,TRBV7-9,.,TGTGCCAGCGACTTAAGCGGGGGGTACAATGAGCAGTTCTTC,CASDLSGGYNEQFF
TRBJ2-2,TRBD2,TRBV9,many,TGTGCCAGCAGCGCCCTGGGAGGGACCGGGGAGCTGTTTTTT,CASSALGGTGELFF
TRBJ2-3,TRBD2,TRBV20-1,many,TGCAGTGCAAGACTAGCGGGAGCGGGAGATACGCAGTATTTT,CSARLAGAGDTQYF
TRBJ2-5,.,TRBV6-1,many,TGTGCCAGCATAGAGTCGGGACAACGCGGGGAGACCCAGTACTTC,CASIESGQRGETQYF
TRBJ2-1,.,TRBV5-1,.,TGCGCCAGCAGCTCCCCAGGTGGGGTATCGGTGGATGAGCAGTTCTTC,CASSSPGGVSVDEQFF
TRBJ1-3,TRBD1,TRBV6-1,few,TGTGCCAGCAGTGAATTTGGGACAGGGGTTCATCGAAACACCATATATTTT,CASSEFGTGVHRNTIYF
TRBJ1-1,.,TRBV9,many,TGTGCCAGCAGCGTAGAGCTAGGGGGCACTGAAGCTTTCTTT,CASSVELGGTEAFF
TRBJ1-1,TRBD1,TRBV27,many,TGTGCCAGCAGTCGTACAGGGGGGGTTCGAGAAGCTTTCTTT,CASSRTGGVREAFF
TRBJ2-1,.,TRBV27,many,TGTGCCAGCAGTTTCAACACCGAGTACAATGAGCAGTTCTTC,CASSFNTEYNEQFF
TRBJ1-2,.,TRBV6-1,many,TGTGCCAGCAGTGCGCTGACAGATTATGGCTACACCTTC,CASSALTDYGYTF
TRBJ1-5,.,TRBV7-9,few,TGTGCCAGCAGCCAATCCGGGCCTCCCGGGATCAATCAGCCCCAGCATTTT,CASSQSGPPGINQPQHF
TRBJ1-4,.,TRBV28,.,TGTGCCAGCAGTTTATCTGGACAGTCTAATGAAAAACTGTTTTTT,CASSLSGQSNEKLFF
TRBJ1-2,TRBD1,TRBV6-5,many,TGTGCCAGCAGTTACTCGCAGGGGGTAAACTATGGCTACACCTTC,CASSYSQGVNYGYTF
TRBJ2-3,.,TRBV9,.,TGTGCCAGCAGCGTATCTCAAGATACGCAGTATTTT,CASSVSQDTQYF
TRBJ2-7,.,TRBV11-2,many,TGTGCCAGCAGTCTGGCAGGCCCCGCCTACGAGCAGTACTTC,CASSLAGPAYEQYF
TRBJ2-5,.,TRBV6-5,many,TGTGCCAGCAGTTACGGTCAGCTAACGGAGCAAGAGACCCAGTACTTC,CASSYGQLTEQETQYF
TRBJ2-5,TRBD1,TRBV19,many,TGTGCCAGTAGTCAAAACAGGGGAGAGACCCAGTACTTC,CASSQNRGETQYF
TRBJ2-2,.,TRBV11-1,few,TGTGCCAGCAGCTTCCCTTCCCTTAAAGGGGAGCTGTTTTTT,CASSFPSLKGELFF
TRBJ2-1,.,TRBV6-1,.,TGTGCCAGCAGACCAGGGAACTCCGATGAGCAGTTCTTC,CASRPGNSDEQFF
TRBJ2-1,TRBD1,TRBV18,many,TGTGCCAGCTCACCGCAGGGGGCTGCTGAGCAGTTCTTC,CASSPQGAAEQFF
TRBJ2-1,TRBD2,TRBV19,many,TGTGCCGGGGCCCCTGGCGGGAGGGCCCATGAGCAGTTCTTC,CAGAPGGRAHEQFF
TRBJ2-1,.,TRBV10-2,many,TGCGCCAGCAGTTCCCCCTCGGGACCCCCAGGAGGGAACAATGAGCAGTTCTTC,CASSSPSGPPGGNNEQFF
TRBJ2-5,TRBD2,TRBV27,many,TGTGCCAGCAGTCCAGCGGGAGGGCTGTTGGCCCAGTACTTC,CASSPAGGLLAQYF
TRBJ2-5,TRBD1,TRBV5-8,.,TGTGCCAGCAGCTTGCAAACAGGGGGCGAGAGGGAGACCCAGTACTTC,CASSLQTGGERETQYF
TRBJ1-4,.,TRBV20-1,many,TGCAGTGCCCGGTTATATAATGAAAAACTGTTTTTT,CSARLYNEKLFF
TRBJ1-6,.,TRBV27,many,TGTGCCAGCAGTTCATACAGGGTTGAGTCACCCCTCCACTTT,CASSSYRVESPLHF
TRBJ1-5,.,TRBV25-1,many,TGTGCCAGCAGTGGGACGGCGGAGAATCAGCCCCAGCATTTT,CASSGTAENQPQHF
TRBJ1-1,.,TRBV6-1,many,TGTGCCAGCAGCGAATCCCGGGCTCTGCGAGCTTTCTTT,CASSESRALRAFF
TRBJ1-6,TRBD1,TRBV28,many,TGTGCCAGCAGGCTAGATCGACAGGGGGGGTTATATTGGTATTCACCCCTCCACTTT,CASRLDRQGGLYWYSPLHF
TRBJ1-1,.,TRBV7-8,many,TGTGCCAGCAGCCTGCACAGGGCCAACACTGAAGCTTTCTTT,CASSLHRANTEAFF
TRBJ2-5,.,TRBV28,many,TGTGCCAGCAGTTTATGGGACGGGTCTTTAGAGACCCAGTACTTC,CASSLWDGSLETQYF